The rows below give T cell receptor beta chains drawn from one sample of a study of blood T cell repertoires in COVID-19. Libraries were prepared by immunoSEQ multiplex PCR; TCRdb keeps only in-frame clonotypes and omits some of them. The profile shows 200,000 to 250,000 clones, approximately 89% of them singletons. What was sequenced was PBMCs or T cells enriched from blood (not recorded which). The source is a young woman who had been exposed to COVID-19. The CDR3 runs from the conserved cysteine through the conserved F or W. A D gene is named only where the DNA matches it firmly. Size values are once, few and many counts, or a class for expanded clones, and some rows have none.

TRBD1 | - | TRBJ2-2 | TRBV19 | TGTGCCAGTAGTAGGGGACAGGGGGCGAACACCGGGGAGCTGTTTTTT | CASSRGQGANTGELFF
- | few | TRBJ1-1 | TRBV19 | TGTGCCAGTAGTATAGCGGGGGGCGGCACTGAAGCTTTCTTT | CASSIAGGGTEAFF
- | - | TRBJ1-5 | TRBV30 | TGTGCCTGGAGTGTTCAGGGTTATAGCAATCAGCCCCAGCATTTT | CAWSVQGYSNQPQHF
- | - | TRBJ1-1 | TRBV28 | TGTGCCAGCAGTCCAGCCAGGGTTGGTGGTGAAGCTTTCTTT | CASSPARVGGEAFF
- | - | TRBJ1-1 | TRBV25-1 | TGTGCCAGCAGTGAATATCGTGGCAGGGGTCCTATTGAAGCTTTCTTT | CASSEYRGRGPIEAFF
- | - | TRBJ1-3 | TRBV18 | TGTGCCAGCTCACCACGGGGCTTCTCTGGAAACACCATATATTTT | CASSPRGFSGNTIYF
TRBD2 | - | TRBJ2-1 | TRBV24-1 | TGTGCCACCAGTGAACGTCTGAGCGGGAGGATGAATGAGCAGTTCTTC | CATSERLSGRMNEQFF
- | - | TRBJ1-2 | TRBV2 | TGTGCCAGCAGTGTATCGGACTATGGCTACACCTTC | CASSVSDYGYTF
TRBD2 | - | TRBJ2-7 | TRBV29-1 | TGCAGCGTTGCTGGTATTTCGGGAGGGCCGTTCGAGCAGTACTTC | CSVAGISGGPFEQYF
TRBD2 | - | TRBJ2-1 | TRBV7-9 | TGTGCCAGCAGCGTAGATGTGCTAGCGGGGAACAATGAGCAGTTCTTC | CASSVDVLAGNNEQFF
TRBD2 | - | TRBJ2-1 | TRBV20-1 | TGCAGTGCTAGTGCCTGGACCGGGACTACACGATACAATGAGCAGTTCTTC | CSASAWTGTTRYNEQFF
- | - | TRBJ1-5 | TRBV30 | TGTGCCTGGAGCAAGGGGCGAGATCAGCCCCAGCATTTT | CAWSKGRDQPQHF
- | - | TRBJ1-5 | TRBV19 | TGTGCCAGTAGTTCCCAACATAATCAGCCCCAGCATTTT | CASSSQHNQPQHF
TRBD1 | - | TRBJ1-4 | TRBV29-1 | TGCAGCGTTCTTGGTTGGGGACAGGGAGGGGAAAAACTGTTTTTT | CSVLGWGQGGEKLFF
- | - | TRBJ1-5 | TRBV6-5 | TGTGCCAGCAGTACGGGCAATCAGCCCCAGCATTTT | CASSTGNQPQHF
TRBD2 | - | TRBJ2-3 | TRBV27 | TGTGCCAGCTCCCCCCCGGGGGGTAGGGGACTAGCGACCGCTAGCACAGATACGCAGTATTTT | CASSPPGGRGLATASTDTQYF
- | - | TRBJ2-3 | TRBV10-3 | TGTGCCATCAGTGAGTCAGAAGATGGCCCTAGCACGCAGTATTTT | CAISESEDGPSTQYF
TRBD2 | - | TRBJ2-7 | TRBV5-4 | TGTGCCAGCAGCTTGGTGACTAGCGGGAGGGGAGGCTCCTACGAGCAGTACTTC | CASSLVTSGRGGSYEQYF
- | - | TRBJ2-7 | TRBV28 | TGTGCCAGCAGGCTCCGATGGAGCGAGCAGTACTTC | CASRLRWSEQYF
- | - | TRBJ2-1 | TRBV6-5 | TGTGCCAGCAGTTACTCGACTGTTTCCTACAATGAGCAGTTCTTC | CASSYSTVSYNEQFF
- | - | TRBJ2-7 | TRBV4-2 | TGTGCCAGCAGCCAAGACGGGTCTAGTGACCCCCACGAGCAGTACTTC | CASSQDGSSDPHEQYF
- | - | TRBJ1-1 | TRBV9 | TGTGCCAGCAGCGTAAGTCACAAGAACACTGAAGCTTTCTTT | CASSVSHKNTEAFF
TRBD2 | - | TRBJ2-7 | TRBV30 | TGTGCCTGGAGTAGGCGACTAGCGGGAGCCCACGAGCAGTACTTC | CAWSRRLAGAHEQYF
TRBD1 | - | TRBJ1-1 | TRBV5-4 | TGTGCCAGCAGCATGGACAGGTTGAACACTGAAGCTTTCTTT | CASSMDRLNTEAFF
- | few | TRBJ1-2 | TRBV7-6 | TGTGCCAGCAGCTTAGCGCGAAGAAATCCTAACTATGGCTACACCTTC | CASSLARRNPNYGYTF
- | - | TRBJ1-2 | TRBV7-9 | TGTGCCAGCAGCTTAGATGGCAACTATGGCTACACCTTC | CASSLDGNYGYTF
TRBD2 | once | TRBJ2-3 | TRBV12-5 | TGTGCTAGTGGTTCCCCGGGACTAGCGGGAATGAATACGCAGTATTTT | CASGSPGLAGMNTQYF
TRBD2 | - | TRBJ2-7 | TRBV5-4 | TGTGCCAGCAGCTTGGCCGGGGGGGTTCAGAACTTC | CASSLAGGVQNF
TRBD2 | few | TRBJ2-1 | TRBV10-1 | TGCGCCAGCAGTGAGAAAGCGGGAGGTGATAATGAGCAGTTCTTC | CASSEKAGGDNEQFF
- | once | TRBJ1-2 | TRBV29-1 | TGCAGCGTTGCCCGGGGATCAGCTGGCTACACCTTC | CSVARGSAGYTF
TRBD2 | - | TRBJ2-2 | TRBV7-3 | TGTGCCAGCAGCCCCCTGGGGGGGGTCCCCGGGGAGCTGTTTTTT | CASSPLGGVPGELFF
- | - | TRBJ2-3 | TRBV12-3/TRBV12-4 | TGTGCCAGCAGTTTTGACCGGGTGCAGTATTTT | CASSFDRVQYF
TRBD2 | - | TRBJ2-2 | TRBV5-4 | TGTGCCAGCATGTCGCTAGCGGGAGGAGCCGGGGAGCTGTTTTTT | CASMSLAGGAGELFF
- | - | TRBJ2-3 | TRBV6-5 | TGTGCCAGCAGTTACCTGGGCGGGAAGACAGATACGCAGTATTTT | CASSYLGGKTDTQYF
TRBD1 | - | TRBJ2-7 | TRBV28 | TGTGCCAGCAGTCCTAGGGGGCTCGGCTACGAGCAGTACTTC | CASSPRGLGYEQYF
- | - | TRBJ2-1 | TRBV19 | TGTGCCACTTCGAGGGTTTACAATGAGCAGTTCTTC | CATSRVYNEQFF
TRBD2 | - | TRBJ2-3 | TRBV4-2 | TGTGCCAGCAGCCAAGATCCGGGACTAGCGGGAGACAAAGCAGATACGCAGTATTTT | CASSQDPGLAGDKADTQYF
TRBD1 | - | TRBJ1-5 | TRBV5-1 | TGCGCCAGCAGCCCCGGGACAGGGGATCCTTTAAATCAGCCCCAGCATTTT | CASSPGTGDPLNQPQHF
TRBD1 | - | TRBJ1-1 | TRBV6-5 | TGTGCCAGCAGTTTTTTCGAAGGACAGGGAAACACTGAAGCTTTCTTT | CASSFFEGQGNTEAFF
- | - | TRBJ2-2 | TRBV11-2 | TGTGCCAGCAGCTTAGATCTAACTTGGTTTTGGGCCGCCGGGGAGCTGTTTTTT | CASSLDLTWFWAAGELFF
- | - | TRBJ1-5 | TRBV2 | TGTGCCAGCAGTGAAAGCAGGACAGAAAGCAATCAGCCCCAGCATTTT | CASSESRTESNQPQHF
TRBD1 | - | TRBJ1-2 | TRBV5-1 | TGCGCCAGCAGCCGAACAGGGGGGATCGGCGATGGCTACACCTTC | CASSRTGGIGDGYTF